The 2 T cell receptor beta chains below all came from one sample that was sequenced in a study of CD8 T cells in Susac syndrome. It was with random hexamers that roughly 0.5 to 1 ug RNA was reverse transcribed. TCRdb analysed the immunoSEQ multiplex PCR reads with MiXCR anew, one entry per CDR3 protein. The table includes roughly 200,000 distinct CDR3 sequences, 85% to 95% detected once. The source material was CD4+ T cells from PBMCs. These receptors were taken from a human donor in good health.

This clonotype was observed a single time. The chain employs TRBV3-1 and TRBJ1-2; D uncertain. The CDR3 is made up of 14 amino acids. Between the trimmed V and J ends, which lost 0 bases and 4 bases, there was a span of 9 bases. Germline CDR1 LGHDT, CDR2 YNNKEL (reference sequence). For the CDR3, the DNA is TGTGCCAGCAGCCAAGACCGGGGTCGCTATGGCTACACCTTC. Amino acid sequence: CASSQDRGRYGYTF.

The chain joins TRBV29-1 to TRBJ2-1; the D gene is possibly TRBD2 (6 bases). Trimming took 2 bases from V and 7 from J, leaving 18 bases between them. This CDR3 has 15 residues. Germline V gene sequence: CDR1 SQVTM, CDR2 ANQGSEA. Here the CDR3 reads CSVESRLAGGNEQFF. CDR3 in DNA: TGCAGCGTTGAAAGTCGCCTAGCCGGAGGGAATGAGCAGTTCTTC.